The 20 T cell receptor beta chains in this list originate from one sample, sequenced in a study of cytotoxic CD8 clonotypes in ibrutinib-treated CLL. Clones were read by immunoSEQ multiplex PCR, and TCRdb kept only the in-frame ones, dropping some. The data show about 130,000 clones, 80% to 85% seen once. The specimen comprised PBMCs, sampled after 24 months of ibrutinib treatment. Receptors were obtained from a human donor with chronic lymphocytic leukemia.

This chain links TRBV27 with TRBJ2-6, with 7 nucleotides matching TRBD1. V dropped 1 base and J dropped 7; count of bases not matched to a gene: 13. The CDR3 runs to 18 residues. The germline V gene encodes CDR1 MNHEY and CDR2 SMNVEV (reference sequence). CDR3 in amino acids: CASSLFGQGDERANVLTF. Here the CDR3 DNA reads TGTGCCAGCAGTTTATTCGGGCAGGGGGATGAAAGAGCCAACGTCCTGACTTTC.

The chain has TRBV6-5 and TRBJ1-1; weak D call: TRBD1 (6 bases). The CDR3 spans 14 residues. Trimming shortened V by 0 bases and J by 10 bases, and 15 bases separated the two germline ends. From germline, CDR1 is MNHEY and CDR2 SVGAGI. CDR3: CASSYSTGGAGAFF. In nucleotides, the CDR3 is TGTGCCAGCAGTTACTCGACTGGGGGCGCGGGAGCTTTCTTT.

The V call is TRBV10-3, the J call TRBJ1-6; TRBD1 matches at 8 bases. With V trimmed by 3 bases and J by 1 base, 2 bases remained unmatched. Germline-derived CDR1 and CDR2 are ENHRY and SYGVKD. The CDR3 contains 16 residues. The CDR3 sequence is CAISDRTGSYNSPLHF. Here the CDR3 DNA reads TGTGCCATCAGTGACCGGACAGGGTCCTATAATTCACCCCTCCACTTT.

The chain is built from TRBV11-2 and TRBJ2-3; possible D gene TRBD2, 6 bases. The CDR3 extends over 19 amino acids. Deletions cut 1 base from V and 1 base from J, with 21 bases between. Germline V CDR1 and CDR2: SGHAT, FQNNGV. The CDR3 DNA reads TGTGCCAGCAGCTTAGCTCCGCGGCTAGCGAAAAGAGGCACAGATACGCAGTATTTT. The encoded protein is CASSLAPRLAKRGTDTQYF.

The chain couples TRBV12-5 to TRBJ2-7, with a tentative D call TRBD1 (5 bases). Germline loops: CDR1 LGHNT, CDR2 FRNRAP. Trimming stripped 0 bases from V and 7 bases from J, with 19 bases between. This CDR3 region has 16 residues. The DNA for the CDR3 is TGTGCTAGTGGTTTGGTACGTGGGGCCCTCGATGGGGAGCAGTACTTC. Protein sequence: CASGLVRGALDGEQYF. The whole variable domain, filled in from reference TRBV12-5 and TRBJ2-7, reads DARVTQTPRHKVTEMGQEVTMRCQPILGHNTVFWYRQTMMQGLELLAYFRNRAPLDDSGMPKDRFSAEMPDATLATLKIQPSEPRDSAVYFCASGLVRGALDGEQYFGPGTRLTVT.

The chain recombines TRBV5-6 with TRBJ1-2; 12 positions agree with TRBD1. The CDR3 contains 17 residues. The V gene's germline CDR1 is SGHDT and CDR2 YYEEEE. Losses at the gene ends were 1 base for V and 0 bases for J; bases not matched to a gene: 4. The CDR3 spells CASSLWGQGAPNYGYTF. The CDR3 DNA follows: TGTGCCAGCAGCTTGTGGGGACAGGGGGCTCCTAACTATGGCTACACCTTC.

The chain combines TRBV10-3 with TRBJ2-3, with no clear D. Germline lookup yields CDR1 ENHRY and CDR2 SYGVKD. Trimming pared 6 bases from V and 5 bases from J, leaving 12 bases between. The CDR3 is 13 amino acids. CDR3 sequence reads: CAIRGPGKDTQYF. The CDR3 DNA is TGTGCCATCAGGGGTCCAGGAAAAGATACGCAGTATTTT.

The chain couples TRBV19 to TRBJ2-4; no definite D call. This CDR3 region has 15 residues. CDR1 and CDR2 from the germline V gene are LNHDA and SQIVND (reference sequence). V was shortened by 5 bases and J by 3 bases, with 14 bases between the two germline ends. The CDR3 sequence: CASSPTFFGKNIQYF. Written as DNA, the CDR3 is TGTGCCAGTAGTCCGACGTTTTTTGGCAAAAACATTCAGTACTTC.

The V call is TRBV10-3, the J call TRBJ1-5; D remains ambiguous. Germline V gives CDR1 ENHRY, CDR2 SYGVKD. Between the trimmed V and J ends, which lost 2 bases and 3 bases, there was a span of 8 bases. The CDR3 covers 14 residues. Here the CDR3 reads CAISESRDNQPQHF. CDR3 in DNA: TGTGCCATCAGTGAGAGCCGGGACAATCAGCCCCAGCATTTT.

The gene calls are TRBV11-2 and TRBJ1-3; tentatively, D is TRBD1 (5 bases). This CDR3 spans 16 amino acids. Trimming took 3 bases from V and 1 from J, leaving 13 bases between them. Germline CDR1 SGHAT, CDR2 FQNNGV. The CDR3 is CASSLGGGLSGNTIYF. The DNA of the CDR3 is TGTGCCAGCAGCTTGGGGGGTGGGCTTTCTGGAAACACCATATATTTT.

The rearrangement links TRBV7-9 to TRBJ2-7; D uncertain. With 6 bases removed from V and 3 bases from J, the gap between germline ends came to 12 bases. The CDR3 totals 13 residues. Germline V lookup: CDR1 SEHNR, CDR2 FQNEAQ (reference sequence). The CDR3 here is CASRALPDYEQYF. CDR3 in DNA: TGTGCCAGCAGGGCCCTTCCTGACTACGAGCAGTACTTC.

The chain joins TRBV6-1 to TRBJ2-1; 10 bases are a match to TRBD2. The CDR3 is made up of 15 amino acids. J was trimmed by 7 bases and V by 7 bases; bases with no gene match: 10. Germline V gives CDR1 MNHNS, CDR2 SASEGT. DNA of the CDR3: TGTGCCAGCACTGGACTAGCGGAAAGGTTGAATGAGCAGTTCTTC. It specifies CASTGLAERLNEQFF.

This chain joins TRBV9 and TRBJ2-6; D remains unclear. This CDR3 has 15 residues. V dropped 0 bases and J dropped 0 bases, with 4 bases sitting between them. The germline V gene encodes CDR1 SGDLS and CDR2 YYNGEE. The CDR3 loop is CASSVESSGANVLTF. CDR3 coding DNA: TGTGCCAGCAGCGTAGAAAGCTCTGGGGCCAACGTCCTGACTTTC.

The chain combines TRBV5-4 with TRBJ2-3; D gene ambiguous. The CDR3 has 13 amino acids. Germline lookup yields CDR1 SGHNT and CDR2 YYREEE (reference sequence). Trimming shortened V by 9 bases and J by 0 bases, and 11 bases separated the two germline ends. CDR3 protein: CATYGPSTDTQYF. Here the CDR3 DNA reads TGTGCCACCTACGGTCCTAGCACAGATACGCAGTATTTT.

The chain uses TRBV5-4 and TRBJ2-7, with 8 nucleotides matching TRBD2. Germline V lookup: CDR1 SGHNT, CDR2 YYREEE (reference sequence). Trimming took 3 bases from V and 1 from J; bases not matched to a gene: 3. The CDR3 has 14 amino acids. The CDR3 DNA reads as TGTGCCAGCAGCTCCCCGGGGGGGTCCTACGAGCAGTACTTC. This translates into CASSSPGGSYEQYF.

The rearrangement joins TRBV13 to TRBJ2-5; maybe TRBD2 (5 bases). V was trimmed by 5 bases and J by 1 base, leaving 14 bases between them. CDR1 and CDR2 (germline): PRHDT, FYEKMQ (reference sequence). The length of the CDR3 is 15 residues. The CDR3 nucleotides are TGTGCCAGCAGCCGCAATGGAGAGGGCCAAGAGACCCAGTACTTC. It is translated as CASSRNGEGQETQYF.

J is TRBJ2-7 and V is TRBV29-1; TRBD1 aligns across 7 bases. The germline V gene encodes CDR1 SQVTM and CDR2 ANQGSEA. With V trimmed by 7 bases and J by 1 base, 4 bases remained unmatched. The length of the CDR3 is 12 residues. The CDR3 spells CSAGDSSYEQYF. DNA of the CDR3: TGCAGCGCCGGGGACAGTTCCTACGAGCAGTACTTC.

This CDR3 reads CASSPQQGPYEQYF. The CDR3 DNA follows: TGTGCCAGCTCACCACAACAGGGACCCTACGAGCAGTACTTC. The chain couples TRBV18 to TRBJ2-7; possibly TRBD1 for D (6 bases). Between the trimmed V and J ends, which lost 1 base and 2 bases, there was a span of 9 bases. There are 14 residues in the CDR3. Looked up from germline, CDR1 is KGHSH and CDR2 is LQKENI.

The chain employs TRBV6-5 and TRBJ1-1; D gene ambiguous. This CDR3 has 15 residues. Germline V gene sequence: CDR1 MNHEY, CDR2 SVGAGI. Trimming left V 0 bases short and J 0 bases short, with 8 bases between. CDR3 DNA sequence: TGTGCCAGCAGTTACTCACAGTCCTTGAACACTGAAGCTTTCTTT. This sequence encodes CASSYSQSLNTEAFF.

This CDR3 is CASSQYRVYEKLFF. CDR3 DNA sequence: TGTGCCAGCAGCCAATACAGGGTTTACGAAAAACTGTTTTTT. V usage is TRBV13 and J usage is TRBJ1-4; tentative D call: TRBD1 (6 bases). There are 14 residues in the CDR3. Germline-derived CDR1 and CDR2 are PRHDT and FYEKMQ (reference sequence). V was clipped by 5 bases and J by 8 bases, with 15 bases between them.